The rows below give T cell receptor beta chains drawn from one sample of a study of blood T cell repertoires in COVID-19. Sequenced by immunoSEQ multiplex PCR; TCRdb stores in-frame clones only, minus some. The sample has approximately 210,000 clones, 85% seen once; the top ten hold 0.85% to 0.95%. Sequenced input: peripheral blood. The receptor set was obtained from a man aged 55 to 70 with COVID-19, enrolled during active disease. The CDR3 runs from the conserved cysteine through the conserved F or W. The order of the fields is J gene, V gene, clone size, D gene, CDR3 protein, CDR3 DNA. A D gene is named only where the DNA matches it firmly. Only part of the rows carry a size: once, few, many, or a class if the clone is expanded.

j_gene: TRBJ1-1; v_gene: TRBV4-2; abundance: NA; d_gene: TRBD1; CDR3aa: CASSQMTGGNTEAFF; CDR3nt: TGTGCCAGCAGCCAAATGACAGGGGGGAACACTGAAGCTTTCTTT
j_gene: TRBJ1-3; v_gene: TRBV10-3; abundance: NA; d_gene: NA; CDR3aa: CAISVVRQPGNTIYF; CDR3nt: TGTGCCATCAGTGTCGTCAGACAGCCTGGAAACACCATATATTTT
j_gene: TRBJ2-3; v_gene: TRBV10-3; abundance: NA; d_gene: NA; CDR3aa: CAIISGSGADTQYF; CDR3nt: TGTGCCATCATCTCCGGGTCCGGCGCAGATACGCAGTATTTT
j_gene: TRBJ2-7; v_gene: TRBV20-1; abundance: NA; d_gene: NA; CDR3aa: CSASGVNEQYF; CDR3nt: TGCAGTGCTTCAGGGGTCAACGAGCAGTACTTC
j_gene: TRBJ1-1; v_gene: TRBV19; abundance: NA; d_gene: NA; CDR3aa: CASTPGGLNTEAFF; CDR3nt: TGTGCCAGTACCCCGGGTGGGTTGAACACTGAAGCTTTCTTT
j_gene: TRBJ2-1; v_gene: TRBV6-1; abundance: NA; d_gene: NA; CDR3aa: CASSEANWAVNEQFF; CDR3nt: TGTGCCAGCAGTGAAGCTAATTGGGCAGTCAATGAGCAGTTCTTC
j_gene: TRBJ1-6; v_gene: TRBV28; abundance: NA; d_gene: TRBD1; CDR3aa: CASSLGGTGFNSPLHF; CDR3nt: TGTGCCAGCAGTTTAGGTGGGACAGGGTTCAATTCACCCCTCCACTTT
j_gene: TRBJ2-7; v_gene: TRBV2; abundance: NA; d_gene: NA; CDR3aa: CASRQQGWSDEQYF; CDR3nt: TGTGCCAGCAGACAACAGGGCTGGTCCGACGAGCAGTACTTC
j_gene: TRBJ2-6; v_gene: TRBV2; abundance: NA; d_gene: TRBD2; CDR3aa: CASSEFQREVFSGANVLTF; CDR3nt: TGTGCCAGCAGTGAATTCCAGCGGGAGGTATTCTCTGGGGCCAACGTCCTGACTTTC
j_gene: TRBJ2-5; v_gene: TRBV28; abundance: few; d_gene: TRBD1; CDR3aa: CATLTGLETQYF; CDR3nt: TGTGCCACCCTGACAGGGTTAGAGACCCAGTACTTC
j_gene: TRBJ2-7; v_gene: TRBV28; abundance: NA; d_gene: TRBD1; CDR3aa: CASSAVDRVITYEQYF; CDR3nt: TGTGCCAGCAGTGCGGTGGACAGGGTGATCACCTACGAGCAGTACTTC
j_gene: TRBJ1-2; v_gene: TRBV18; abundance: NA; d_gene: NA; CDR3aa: CASSQVTGAADGYTF; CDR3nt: TGTGCCAGCTCACAAGTGACGGGTGCGGCGGATGGCTACACCTTC
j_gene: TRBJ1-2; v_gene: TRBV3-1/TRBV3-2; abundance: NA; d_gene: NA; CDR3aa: CASGGRGLGYTF; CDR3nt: TGTGCCAGCGGGGGGAGGGGCCTGGGCTACACCTTC
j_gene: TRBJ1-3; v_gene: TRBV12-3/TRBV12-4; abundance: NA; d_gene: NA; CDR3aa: CASRVTAGNTIYF; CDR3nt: TGTGCCAGCAGGGTAACGGCTGGAAACACCATATATTTT
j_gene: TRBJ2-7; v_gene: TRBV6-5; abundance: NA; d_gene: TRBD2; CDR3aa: CASNFWGGIEEQYF; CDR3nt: TGTGCCAGCAATTTCTGGGGGGGAATCGAGGAGCAGTACTTC
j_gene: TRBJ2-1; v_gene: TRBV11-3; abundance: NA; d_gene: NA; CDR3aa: CASSLRRGSEQFF; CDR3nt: TGTGCCAGCAGCTTACGTCGAGGGAGTGAGCAGTTCTTC
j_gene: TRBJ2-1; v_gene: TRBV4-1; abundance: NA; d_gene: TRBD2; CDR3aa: CASSPGASGGYNEQFF; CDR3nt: TGCGCCAGCAGCCCTGGGGCTAGCGGGGGGTACAATGAGCAGTTCTTC
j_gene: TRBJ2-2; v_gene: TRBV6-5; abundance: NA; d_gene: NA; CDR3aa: CASTSRFGTGELFF; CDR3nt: TGTGCCAGCACCTCACGGTTCGGGACCGGGGAGCTGTTTTTT
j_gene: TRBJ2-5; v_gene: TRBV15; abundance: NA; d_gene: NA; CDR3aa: CATSVEGTGKETQYF; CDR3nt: TGTGCCACCAGCGTAGAGGGAACAGGGAAAGAGACCCAGTACTTC
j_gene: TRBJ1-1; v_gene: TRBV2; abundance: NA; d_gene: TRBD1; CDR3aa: CATGQGPWNTEAFF; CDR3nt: TGTGCCACTGGACAGGGGCCCTGGAACACTGAAGCTTTCTTT
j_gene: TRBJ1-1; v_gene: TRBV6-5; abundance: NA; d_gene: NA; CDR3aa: CASSYRGLGAAFF; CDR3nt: TGTGCCAGCAGTTACCGTGGACTGGGCGCCGCTTTCTTT
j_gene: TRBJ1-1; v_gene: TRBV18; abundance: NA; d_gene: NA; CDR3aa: CASSPALNTEAFF; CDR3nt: TGTGCCAGCTCACCGGCCCTGAACACTGAAGCTTTCTTT
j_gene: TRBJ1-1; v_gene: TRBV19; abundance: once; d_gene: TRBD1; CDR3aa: CASSRKGQGTEAFF; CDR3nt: TGTGCCAGTAGTAGAAAGGGACAGGGCACTGAAGCTTTCTTT
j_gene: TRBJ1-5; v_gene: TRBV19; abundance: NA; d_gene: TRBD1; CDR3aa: CASSKTRDRGPNQPQHF; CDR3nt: TGTGCCAGTAGTAAAACCCGGGACAGGGGTCCAAATCAGCCCCAGCATTTT
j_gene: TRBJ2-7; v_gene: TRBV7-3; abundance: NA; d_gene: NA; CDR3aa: CASSSGGAYEQYF; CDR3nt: TGTGCCAGCAGCTCCGGAGGGGCCTACGAGCAGTACTTC
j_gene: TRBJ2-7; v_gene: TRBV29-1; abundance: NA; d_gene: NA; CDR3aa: CSVATSYEQYF; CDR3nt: TGCAGCGTTGCTACTTCCTACGAGCAGTACTTC
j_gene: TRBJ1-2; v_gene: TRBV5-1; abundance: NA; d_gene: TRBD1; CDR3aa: CASSLGDRGYGYTF; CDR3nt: TGCGCCAGCAGCTTGGGGGACAGGGGCTATGGCTACACCTTC
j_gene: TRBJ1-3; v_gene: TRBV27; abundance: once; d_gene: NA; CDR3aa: CASSTNPLSGNTIYF; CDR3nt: TGTGCCAGCAGTACAAATCCCCTCTCTGGAAACACCATATATTTT
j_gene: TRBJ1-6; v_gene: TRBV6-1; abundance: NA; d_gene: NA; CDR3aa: CASSVQGSSYNSPLHF; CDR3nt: TGTGCCAGCAGTGTTCAGGGGAGCTCCTATAATTCACCCCTCCACTTT
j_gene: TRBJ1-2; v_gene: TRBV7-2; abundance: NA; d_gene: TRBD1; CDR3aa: CASRTSGTGVYGYTF; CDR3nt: TGTGCCAGCAGGACCTCCGGGACAGGCGTTTATGGCTACACCTTC
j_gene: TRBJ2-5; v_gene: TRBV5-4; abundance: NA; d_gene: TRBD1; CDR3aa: CASSLRDSDRQETQYF; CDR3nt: TGTGCCAGCAGCCTCCGGGACAGCGATAGACAAGAGACCCAGTACTTC
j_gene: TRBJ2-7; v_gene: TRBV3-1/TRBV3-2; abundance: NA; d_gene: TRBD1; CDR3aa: CASSPGQGSYEQYF; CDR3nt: TGTGCCAGCAGCCCGGGACAGGGGTCCTACGAGCAGTACTTC
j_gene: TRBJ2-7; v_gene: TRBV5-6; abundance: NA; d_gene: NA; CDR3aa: CASSLPRSYEQYF; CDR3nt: TGTGCCAGCAGCTTGCCTAGATCCTACGAGCAGTACTTC